A selection of T cell receptor beta chains follows, all from one sample in a study of blood T cell repertoires in COVID-19. The assay was immunoSEQ multiplex PCR, and TCRdb's table has in-frame clones only and misses some. Among a few hundred thousand clones listed, around nine tenths were seen once. Sequences were obtained from PBMCs or T cells enriched from blood (not recorded which). The receptor set was obtained from a woman between 45 and 60 years old who had recovered from COVID-19. CDR3s include the opening cysteine and the closing phenylalanine or tryptophan. The D gene is left open where the match is weak. Clone size is stated in some rows and not others, as once, few, many or a class when expanded.

d_call clone_size j_call v_call cdr3_nt cdr3_aa
TRBD2 NA TRBJ2-1 TRBV4-3 TGCGCCAGCAGCCTCCTAGACTGGCAAGCGGGGGATGAGCAGTTCTTC CASSLLDWQAGDEQFF
TRBD2 NA TRBJ2-1 TRBV19 TGTGCCAGTAGTAGGACTAGCGGGGTTTATGAGCAGTTCTTC CASSRTSGVYEQFF
NA NA TRBJ2-7 TRBV29-1 TGCAGCGTTATGGCGGATACCTACGAGCAGTACTTC CSVMADTYEQYF
NA NA TRBJ2-5 TRBV6-5 TGTGCCAGCAGTTACTCGGGCGAGACCCAGTACTTC CASSYSGETQYF
TRBD1 NA TRBJ1-4 TRBV4-1 TGCGCCAGCAGCCAAGGCTCGGGACAGCCATATGAAAAACTGTTTTTT CASSQGSGQPYEKLFF
TRBD1 NA TRBJ2-6 TRBV28 TGTGCCAGCAGTTCACCGGGACAGGGGAAGGCTGGGGCCAACGTCCTGACTTTC CASSSPGQGKAGANVLTF
NA NA TRBJ1-2 TRBV27 TGTGCCAGCAGTGCCCGAGGGTATGGCTACACCTTC CASSARGYGYTF
NA NA TRBJ1-1 TRBV19 TGTGCCAGTAGTATTTTATCAAACTTCATGAACACTGAAGCTTTCTTT CASSILSNFMNTEAFF
NA NA TRBJ2-3 TRBV4-1 TGCGCCAGCAGCCAAGATTCAAGAGGCACAGATACGCAGTATTTT CASSQDSRGTDTQYF
TRBD1 NA TRBJ2-7 TRBV19 TGTGCCAGTAGTACCACCCACCTCTACAGGGGGCTCTCCTACGAGCAGTACTTC CASSTTHLYRGLSYEQYF
NA NA TRBJ2-7 TRBV2 TGTGCCAGCAGTGACGCGGCAGGGGGGCCCTACGAGCAGTACTTC CASSDAAGGPYEQYF
NA NA TRBJ2-7 TRBV18 TGTGCCAGCTCAACCGGGCCGGGATCCTACGAGCAGTACTTC CASSTGPGSYEQYF
NA NA TRBJ1-1 TRBV28 TGTGCCAGCACCCTAGACAGACCAAACACTGAAGCTTTCTTT CASTLDRPNTEAFF
NA NA TRBJ1-6 TRBV7-9 TGTGCCAGCAGCGAACAAGACTATAATTCACCCCTCCACTTT CASSEQDYNSPLHF
NA NA TRBJ1-1 TRBV6-5 TGTGCCAGCAGGCGCAGCGGAGCGGGCACTGAAGCTTTCTTT CASRRSGAGTEAFF
TRBD2 NA TRBJ2-1 TRBV27 TGTGCCAGCAGTTCACGGGGGGGAGCAATTCATGAGCAGTTCTTC CASSSRGGAIHEQFF
NA NA TRBJ1-2 TRBV6-9 TGTGCCAGCACCTTAAAGGCGGGAATCTATGGCTACACCTTC CASTLKAGIYGYTF
NA NA TRBJ1-6 TRBV5-1 TGCGCCAGCAGCTTGTCCCTTGCCGGGGGGTCTAATTCACCCCTCCACTTT CASSLSLAGGSNSPLHF
NA once TRBJ1-1 TRBV30 TGTGCCTGGAGTCTTCAGGGTGCCACTGAAGCTTTCTTT CAWSLQGATEAFF
TRBD1 NA TRBJ1-5 TRBV4-3 TGCGCCAGCAGCCAAGATCCACAGGGGGGTCGACCCCAGCATTTT CASSQDPQGGRPQHF
NA NA TRBJ1-5 TRBV28 TGTGCCAGCAGTTTCGGGAGGTTTTTAGTCAATCAGCCCCAGCATTTT CASSFGRFLVNQPQHF
TRBD1 NA TRBJ1-5 TRBV30 TGTGCCTGGACCCATGACAGGGGTAATCAGCCCCAGCATTTT CAWTHDRGNQPQHF
TRBD2 NA TRBJ2-1 TRBV11-2 TGTGCCAGCTCCGAGCGGGGGGCGAGCTCCTACAATGAGCAGTTCTTC CASSERGASSYNEQFF
TRBD1 NA TRBJ1-1 TRBV3-1/TRBV3-2 TGTGCCAGCAGCTTAGGAGGGGGACAGCAGAACACTGAAGCTTTCTTT CASSLGGGQQNTEAFF
TRBD1 NA TRBJ2-2 TRBV19 TGTGCCAGTAGCGAACAGGGGGCGGGTGCCGGGGAGCTGTTTTTT CASSEQGAGAGELFF
NA NA TRBJ2-1 TRBV13 TGTGCCAGCAGCCGGGACAATGAGCAGTTCTTC CASSRDNEQFF
NA NA TRBJ1-1 TRBV5-5 TGTGCCAGCAGTTTATCCATTCAGGGTGTGTCTGAAGCTTTCTTT CASSLSIQGVSEAFF
TRBD1 NA TRBJ1-2 TRBV6-4 TGTGCCAGCAGCGGGACAGGAAAGCAAAACTATGGCTACACCTTC CASSGTGKQNYGYTF
TRBD2 NA TRBJ2-1 TRBV6-5 TGTGCCAGCTCTTGGACTAGCTACAATGAGCAGTTCTTC CASSWTSYNEQFF
NA NA TRBJ1-2 TRBV19 TGTGCCAGTAGTACCGACCGGGAGGGACTATTGGGCTACACCTTC CASSTDREGLLGYTF
NA NA TRBJ1-1 TRBV6-5 TGTGCCAGCAGTCAACCGGGACTGACGAACACTGAAGCTTTCTTT CASSQPGLTNTEAFF
TRBD1 NA TRBJ1-1 TRBV5-1 TGCGCCAGCCACAGGGGGCTTGGCACTGAAGCTTTCTTT CASHRGLGTEAFF
TRBD1 NA TRBJ1-2 TRBV7-9 TGTGCCAGCAGCTTAGTTCCAGGGGGCGATGACTATGGCTACACCTTC CASSLVPGGDDYGYTF
TRBD1 NA TRBJ1-5 TRBV2 TGTGCCAGCAGAGGGACAGGGGATCTTCAGCCCCAGCATTTT CASRGTGDLQPQHF
TRBD1 once TRBJ1-1 TRBV3-1/TRBV3-2 TGTGCCAGCAGCCGGACAGGACGTTCGGCTTTCTTT CASSRTGRSAFF
NA NA TRBJ2-7 TRBV11-2 TGTGCCAGCAGCCCGGGCTACGAGCAGTACTTC CASSPGYEQYF
NA NA TRBJ1-5 TRBV7-3 TGTGCCAGCAGCGCCACTATTAATCAGCCCCAGCATTTT CASSATINQPQHF
NA NA TRBJ1-1 TRBV7-3 TGTGCCAGCAGCTCGCAGGGAGGCGCTGAAGCTTTCTTT CASSSQGGAEAFF
TRBD1 once TRBJ2-5 TRBV5-4 TGTGCCAGCAGCCGGACAGGGGGGGCCATGGAGACCCAGTACTTC CASSRTGGAMETQYF
NA NA TRBJ2-7 TRBV2 TGTGCCAGCAGTGTTGTCGGTTACGAGCAGTACTTC CASSVVGYEQYF
TRBD2 NA TRBJ2-1 TRBV19 TGTGCCAGTAGTATCAGCGGGGCCATTACGTGGTACAATGAGCAGTTCTTC CASSISGAITWYNEQFF